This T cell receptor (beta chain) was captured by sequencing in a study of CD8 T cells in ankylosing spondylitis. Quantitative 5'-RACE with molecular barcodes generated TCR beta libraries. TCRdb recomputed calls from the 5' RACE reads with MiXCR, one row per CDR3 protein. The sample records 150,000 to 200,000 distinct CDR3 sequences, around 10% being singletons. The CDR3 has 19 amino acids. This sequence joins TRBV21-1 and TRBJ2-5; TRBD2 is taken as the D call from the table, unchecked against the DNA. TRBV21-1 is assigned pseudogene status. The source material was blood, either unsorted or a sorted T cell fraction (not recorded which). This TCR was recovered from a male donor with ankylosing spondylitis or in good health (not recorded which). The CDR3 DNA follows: TGTGCCAGCAGCAAAGGCACGGGACTAGCGGGAGTGGTGTGGGAGACCCAGTACTTC. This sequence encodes CASSKGTGLAGVVWETQYF.